This is a list of T cell receptor beta chains from one sample in a study of identical twins. One entry per CDR3 protein results from TCRdb running MiXCR on the 5' RACE reads. The sample lists around 370,000 distinct CDR3 sequences; approximately 8.8% were seen once. The specimen sequenced was naive T cells sorted from blood. The origin of the receptors is a woman aged 50 to 65 in good health. The CDR3 runs from the conserved cysteine through the conserved F or W. D genes are given only for firm matches. Rows give clone size only sometimes, using once, few, many, or a class for an expanded clone.

size,D,V,CDR3
few,.,TRBV12-3/TRBV12-4,CATLPSGTVNTEAFF
.,.,TRBV28,CASSLGGVDADTQYF
many,.,TRBV20-1,CSAARDSRRNIQYF
.,TRBD1,TRBV5-1,CASNAGTGGQPQHF
many,.,TRBV12-3/TRBV12-4,CASSPGPSNSPLHF
many,TRBD1,TRBV3-1,CASSTWDSNEKLFF
many,.,TRBV5-5,CASSARAFEQYF
.,.,TRBV6-5,CASSYPGTKNTGELFF
few,TRBD2,TRBV19,CASRNLAGVDDTQYF
few,.,TRBV7-8,CASSLGRGLDNEQFF
.,TRBD1,TRBV27,CASSLPGGVGTGELFF
.,TRBD1,TRBV5-5,CASSPRDSKNQPQHF
.,.,TRBV2,CASSEALLGTEAFF
.,TRBD2,TRBV7-6,CASSLFGLARSTDTQYF
few,.,TRBV30,CASVPVDRPMGTIYF
many,.,TRBV5-1,CASSPQGFTEAFF
many,.,TRBV4-1,CASSPYSRGRGTGELFF
.,.,TRBV19,CASLYPGPGELFF
few,TRBD2,TRBV27,CASSPLRLAGVGNEQFF
.,TRBD1,TRBV12-5,CASGLLTGGAYNEQFF
many,.,TRBV30,CAWSVTSGELFF
few,.,TRBV7-2,CASSLANLDNQPQHF
many,TRBD1,TRBV12-3/TRBV12-4,CASSPDPGQGYQPQHF
many,.,TRBV12-3/TRBV12-4,CASSLVGAYEQFF
.,.,TRBV5-1,CASSLVTNQETQYF
.,.,TRBV25-1,CASRVAAGELFF
.,.,TRBV20-1,CSARRSVSNTGELFF
.,.,TRBV20-1,CSVGAAQETQYF
many,.,TRBV11-2,CASSWGRTLNTGELFF
.,.,TRBV18,CASSLPDADAYF
many,TRBD2,TRBV12-3/TRBV12-4,CASTLAGGPNEQFF
many,.,TRBV5-1,CASSSSGSSYNEQFF
.,.,TRBV29-1,CSALRRDRSYNEQFF
few,TRBD2,TRBV11-2,CASSVTSGGLGETQYF
.,.,TRBV19,CASQARENQPQHF
few,.,TRBV29-1,CSVGGRGDTQYF
.,.,TRBV15,CATSRDLGREQFF
.,TRBD2,TRBV15,CATSRGSSGGLDTQYF
many,.,TRBV5-1,CASSLLEGNYGYTF
.,.,TRBV5-1,CASSFGQYEQFF
few,TRBD2,TRBV19,CASTSKGLAGAAYNEQFF
many,TRBD2,TRBV5-1,CASSTQGGTWGQYF
few,TRBD1,TRBV11-2,CASSARQGVQETQYF
.,.,TRBV12-3/TRBV12-4,CASSSRGGASLAKNIQYF
few,.,TRBV7-9,CASSSGQSGRDTEAFF
.,.,TRBV5-1,CASSSQGRETQYF
few,.,TRBV11-2,CASSFSPQGRAGYEQFF
few,TRBD1,TRBV12-3/TRBV12-4,CASSPSGQGPVNEQFF
many,TRBD1,TRBV14,CASSQTRGTGELFF
many,TRBD1,TRBV7-8,CASSFRDSRVADTQYF
few,.,TRBV27,CAAGRETQYF
.,.,TRBV27,CASSLGGTAEQFF
many,.,TRBV29-1,CSVVTGHEQYF
many,.,TRBV5-1,CASSLGLVNEQFF
few,.,TRBV20-1,CSASRYGGLAKNIQYF
few,TRBD2,TRBV14,CASSQIAGGPYNEQFF
few,TRBD2,TRBV7-2,CASSLGITSGRPVTDTQYF
few,.,TRBV24-1,CATSDAISNEQFF
.,TRBD2,TRBV7-2,CASSLSRGGIFLETQYF
few,.,TRBV15,CATSRDQEPDTQYF